The 31 T cell receptor beta chains reported below all come from one sample, sequenced in a study of regulatory T cells in long-lasting Graves disease. Combining iRepertoire HTBI primers with Arm-PCR of CDR3 regions, the authors built TCR beta libraries. MiXCR was run by TCRdb on the multiplex PCR reads, yielding one entry per CDR3 protein. The sample has 400,000 to 450,000 distinct CDR3 sequences, around 22% seen once; the top ten hold about a quarter. The time point here: persistent/refractory GD, antithyroid drugs over 5 years with positive TRAb. Scientists built the TCR library using RNA that was extracted from PBMCs. The specimen comprised peripheral blood mononuclear cells (PBMCs), sampled when the disease was refractory, from a patient treated with antithyroid drugs. These receptors were obtained from a female donor with Graves disease.

This clonotype was detected only a few times. V usage is TRBV7-2 and J usage is TRBJ2-1; no clear D. Per germline, CDR1 SGHTA and CDR2 FQGNSA. The length of the CDR3 is 16 residues. The V end lost 2 bases, the J end lost 2 bases, and 13 bases lay between the germline ends. CDR3 bases: TGTGCCAGCAGCTTAAGCTGGAGTGGAGCCTACAATGAGCAGTTCTTC. Its protein is CASSLSWSGAYNEQFF. Looking up the rest from reference TRBV7-2 and TRBJ2-1 gives the full variable domain: GAGVSQSPSNKVTEKGKDVELRCDPISGHTALYWYRQSLGQGLEFLIYFQGNSAPDKSGLPSDRFSAERTGGSVSTLTIQRTQQEDSAVYLCASSLSWSGAYNEQFFGPGTRLTVL.

J is TRBJ1-2 and V is TRBV15, with D perhaps TRBD1 (5 bases). This CDR3 region has 14 residues. Germline CDR1 reads LNHNV; CDR2 reads YYDKDF (reference sequence). The V end was cut by 0 bases, the J end by 4 bases, with 9 bases between. CDR3 nucleotides: TGTGCCACCAGCAGAGACCTGGACACCTATGGCTACACCTTC. It is translated as CATSRDLDTYGYTF.

This clonotype has a handful of counts. The chain couples TRBV20-1 to TRBJ1-1, with 9 bases lining up with TRBD1. CDR1 DFQATT and CDR2 SNEGSKA come from the germline V gene (reference sequence). V lost 6 bases to trimming and J lost 4 bases; unmatched junction nucleotides: 6. The CDR3 covers 13 residues. The CDR3 is CSANLQGATEAFF. In DNA, the CDR3 is TGCAGTGCCAATCTACAGGGGGCCACTGAAGCTTTCTTT.

This clonotype appeared a single time. The V call is TRBV20-1, the J call TRBJ2-5, with D hard to call. The CDR3 is 16 amino acids. Deletions cut 0 bases from V and 1 base from J, with 15 bases between. Per the germline V gene, CDR1 is DFQATT and CDR2 is SNEGSKA (reference sequence). CDR3 region: CSAREAVYSTQETQYF. The CDR3 bases are TGCAGTGCTAGAGAGGCCGTCTATTCCACCCAAGAGACCCAGTACTTC.

This clonotype appeared a few times. The chain recombines TRBV10-3 with TRBJ1-1; 7 bases fit TRBD1. After removal of 6 bases from V and 4 bases from J, the junction contained 5 bases not matched to a gene. Germline V gene data show CDR1 as ENHRY and CDR2 as SYGVKD. This CDR3 is 13 amino acids long. The CDR3 protein is CAIRGGVGTEAFF. The CDR3, as DNA: TGTGCCATCAGAGGGGGCGTTGGCACTGAAGCTTTCTTT.

The gene calls are TRBV30 and TRBJ1-2; 9 bases match TRBD1. This CDR3 comprises 13 residues. The germline CDR1 and CDR2 sequences are GTSNPN and SVGIG (reference sequence). The J segment lost 7 bases and the V segment lost 4 bases, leaving 7 bases of the junction unmatched. CDR3 amino acids: CAWTRTGAGGYTF. In DNA form, the CDR3 reads TGTGCCTGGACCCGGACAGGGGCGGGTGGCTACACCTTC.

The CDR3 loop is CSVGDPYEQYF. The CDR3 DNA sequence: TGCAGTGTTGGGGATCCCTACGAGCAGTACTTC. The chain combines TRBV20-1 with TRBJ2-7; D uncertain. Trimming removed 7 bases from V and 2 bases from J, with 9 bases in between. Germline V gives CDR1 DFQATT, CDR2 SNEGSKA (reference sequence). CDR3 size: 11 residues.

This clonotype showed up many times. This chain joins TRBV10-3 and TRBJ2-7; 9 bases map to TRBD1. The CDR3 covers 14 residues. V was pared by 1 base and J by 3 bases, with 1 base of the junction left unmatched. Germline CDR1 reads ENHRY; CDR2 reads SYGVKD. The CDR3 loop is CAISELDRGYEQYF. CDR3 coding DNA: TGTGCCATCAGTGAGTTGGACAGGGGCTACGAGCAGTACTTC.

V gene TRBV24-1 combines with J gene TRBJ2-7; TRBD1 aligns across 8 bases. Germline V gene lookup returns CDR1 KGHDR and CDR2 SFDVKD. V lost 9 bases and J lost 4; bases outside the gene matches: 10. CDR3 length equals 14 residues. CDR3 sequence reads: CATGSRDRPYEQYF. The CDR3 DNA follows: TGTGCCACCGGTTCCCGGGACAGGCCATACGAGCAGTACTTC.

This clonotype came up many times. The CDR3 spells CASSSGGASGYTF. In DNA form, the CDR3 reads TGTGCCAGCAGTTCAGGGGGCGCAAGTGGCTACACCTTC. The gene calls are TRBV6-5 and TRBJ1-2, with 8 bases aligning to TRBD1. With 4 bases clipped from V and 7 bases from J, the junction kept 5 bases outside the gene matches. The CDR3 runs to 13 residues. Germline loops: CDR1 MNHEY, CDR2 SVGAGI.

This sequence joins TRBV5-1 and TRBJ2-7; D gene uncertain. This CDR3 is built from 14 residues. Trimming removed 1 base from V and 4 bases from J, with 12 bases in between. Germline lookup yields CDR1 SGHRS and CDR2 YFSETQ. The CDR3 bases are TGCGCCAGCAGCTTGTTCTCATCCCAATACGAGCAGTACTTC. This codes for CASSLFSSQYEQYF.

This clonotype was counted only a few times. The chain is built from TRBV19 and TRBJ1-4; tentatively, D is TRBD1 (5 bases). V was pared by 5 bases and J by 8 bases, with 15 bases between. The CDR3 has 14 amino acids. Germline V gene sequence: CDR1 LNHDA, CDR2 SQIVND (reference sequence). As DNA, the CDR3 is TGTGCCAGTAGTGGGGCAGGGCGAGGCGAAAAACTGTTTTTT. This translates into CASSGAGRGEKLFF.

The chain links TRBV14 to TRBJ1-2; D not certain. The CDR3 loop spans 13 amino acids. Germline-derived CDR1 and CDR2 are SGHDN and FVKESK. V shed 3 bases and J shed 4 bases, with 9 bases lying between them. The CDR3 coding sequence is TGTGCCAGCAGCCAGAGGAGCTTCTATGGCTACACCTTC. Its translation: CASSQRSFYGYTF.

This clonotype was observed many times. V gene TRBV2 combines with J gene TRBJ1-2, with 8 bases that match TRBD1. The germline CDR1 and CDR2 sequences are SNHLY and FYNNEI. V lost 5 bases to trimming and J lost 5 bases; unmatched junction nucleotides: 7. The CDR3 totals 14 residues. CDR3 sequence reads: CASSSRQGPYGYTF. The DNA of the CDR3 is TGTGCCAGCAGTAGCCGACAGGGGCCTTATGGCTACACCTTC.

This clonotype was recorded at least ten times. V usage is TRBV28 and J usage is TRBJ1-2; D gene uncertain. The CDR3 contains 12 residues. Trimming removed 8 bases from V and 4 bases from J, with 11 bases in between. The germline gives CDR1 MDHEN, CDR2 SYDVKM. The CDR3: CASRLNGYGYTF. CDR3 DNA sequence: TGTGCCAGCCGGCTTAACGGCTATGGCTACACCTTC.

This clonotype occurred many times. This chain joins TRBV12-3 or TRBV12-4 and TRBJ1-5; D gene ambiguous. There are 11 residues in the CDR3. V was shortened by 8 bases and J by 3 bases, with 5 bases between the two germline ends. The chain's CDR3 is CASGLNQPQHF. The CDR3 DNA is TGTGCCAGCGGTCTCAATCAGCCCCAGCATTTT.

The rearrangement joins TRBV9 to TRBJ2-5; D is unclear. The CDR3 contains 14 residues. Germline values: CDR1 SGDLS, CDR2 YYNGEE. V dropped 2 bases and J dropped 3 bases, with 11 bases sitting between them. The CDR3 sequence is CASSVLADKETQYF. In DNA, the CDR3 is TGTGCCAGCAGCGTGTTAGCCGACAAAGAGACCCAGTACTTC.

This rearrangement joins TRBV7-3 to TRBJ2-2; no clear D gene. Germline loops: CDR1 SGHTA, CDR2 FQGTGA. This CDR3 contains 13 residues. Trimming removed 6 bases from V and 0 bases from J, with 5 bases in between. This CDR3 reads CASRSSNTGELFF. DNA for the CDR3: TGTGCCAGCAGATCATCGAACACCGGGGAGCTGTTTTTT.

This clonotype showed up just a few times. The chain uses TRBV7-9 and TRBJ2-7; possibly TRBD1 for D (5 bases). This CDR3 is 15 amino acids long. Trimming removed 1 base from V and 2 bases from J, with 12 bases in between. Per germline, CDR1 SEHNR and CDR2 FQNEAQ (reference sequence). The CDR3 DNA is TGTGCCAGCAGCTTAGTTCAGGGATTGGCCTACGAGCAGTACTTC. Translated: CASSLVQGLAYEQYF.

This clonotype was detected a few times. The J gene is TRBJ2-7, the V gene TRBV20-1; D may correspond to TRBD1 or TRBD2 (5 bases each). Trimming pared 1 base from V and 3 bases from J, leaving 13 bases between. The CDR3 length is 14 residues. Germline CDR1 reads DFQATT; CDR2 reads SNEGSKA (reference sequence). CDR3 in amino acids: CSARVGTRVYEQYF. In nucleotides, the CDR3 is TGCAGTGCTAGAGTGGGGACCCGGGTCTACGAGCAGTACTTC.

This chain joins TRBV7-2 and TRBJ1-1, with D possibly TRBD1 on 5 matching bases. The germline gives CDR1 SGHTA, CDR2 FQGNSA. The CDR3 sequence is 14 residues long. V gave up 5 bases and J gave up 1 base, with 11 bases separating them. The DNA for the CDR3 is TGTGCCAGCAGCCTGACAGACCAGAACACTGAAGCTTTCTTT. Translation: CASSLTDQNTEAFF.

This clonotype was seen ten or more times. This sequence joins TRBV6-1 and TRBJ2-6; D gene uncertain. The CDR3 has 13 amino acids. The V and J ends lost 7 bases and 0 bases respectively, with 4 bases between them. CDR1 and CDR2 from the germline V gene are MNHNS and SASEGT. CDR3 amino acids: CASTHSGANVLTF. CDR3 in DNA: TGTGCCAGCACCCACTCTGGGGCCAACGTCCTGACTTTC.

This clonotype was counted ten times or more. This chain uses TRBV27 with TRBJ2-7; tentative D call: TRBD2 (6 bases). This CDR3 is built from 18 residues. Trimming cost V 3 bases and J 6 bases, with 27 bases left between them. CDR1 is MNHEY and CDR2 is SMNVEV in the germline V gene (reference sequence). The CDR3 DNA follows: TGTGCCAGCAGTTTCGGGGACGTTTTCGGGAGTGGAGATCGCGAGCAGTACTTC. Its protein is CASSFGDVFGSGDREQYF.

The CDR3 here is CASSSTTAASSYEQYF. The CDR3 DNA is TGTGCCAGCAGCTCGACGACGGCCGCCAGCTCCTACGAGCAGTACTTC. The chain joins TRBV7-9 to TRBJ2-7, with no clear D. Trimming cost V 4 bases and J 0 bases, with 16 bases left between them. Germline values: CDR1 SEHNR, CDR2 FQNEAQ (reference sequence). The CDR3 totals 16 residues.

V is TRBV7-9 and J is TRBJ1-1, with 8 bases that match TRBD1. The germline gives CDR1 SEHNR, CDR2 FQNEAQ (reference sequence). Trimming removed 4 bases from V and 4 bases from J; junction bases left unmatched: 5. The length of the CDR3 is 14 residues. CDR3 protein: CASSSIQGATEAFF. The CDR3 coding sequence is TGTGCCAGCAGCTCCATCCAGGGGGCCACTGAAGCTTTCTTT.

This clonotype was observed at least ten times. This chain joins TRBV28 and TRBJ2-7; D unclear. This CDR3 comprises 13 residues. The V end was cut by 0 bases, the J end by 6 bases, with 9 bases between. Germline loops: CDR1 MDHEN, CDR2 SYDVKM. For the CDR3, the DNA is TGTGCCAGCAGTTTATGGGGTACGGGCGAGCAGTACTTC. Residues: CASSLWGTGEQYF. Complete variable domain (other parts from reference TRBV28 and TRBJ2-7): DVKVTQSSRYLVKRTGEKVFLECVQDMDHENMFWYRQDPGLGLRLIYFSYDVKMKEKGDIPEGYSVSREKKERFSLILESASTNQTSMYLCASSLWGTGEQYFGPGTRLTVT.

This clonotype was detected only a few times. V gene TRBV9 combines with J gene TRBJ2-7; D unclear. This CDR3 has 12 amino acids. CDR1 SGDLS and CDR2 YYNGEE come from the germline V gene. V gave up 3 bases and J gave up 5 bases, with 9 bases separating them. The chain's CDR3 is CASSDYTDEQYF. The CDR3 bases are TGTGCCAGCAGCGACTACACCGACGAGCAGTACTTC.

The rearrangement links TRBV2 to TRBJ2-7, with 8 bases matching TRBD1. This CDR3 is 15 amino acids long. The V gene end was trimmed by 6 bases and the J gene end by 2 bases; junction bases not matched to a gene: 9. Germline-derived CDR1 and CDR2 are SNHLY and FYNNEI. CDR3 region: CASRAGTGDTYEQYF. Here the CDR3 DNA reads TGTGCCAGCAGGGCCGGGACAGGAGATACCTACGAGCAGTACTTC.

The chain employs TRBV2 and TRBJ1-6; a weak D match, TRBD1 (5 bases). V lost 4 bases to trimming and J lost 8 bases, with 15 bases between them. Per germline, CDR1 SNHLY and CDR2 FYNNEI. The CDR3 is 15 residues long. The CDR3 DNA reads as TGTGCCAGCAGTGCCCCGAGAGGGGAACATTCACCCCTCCACTTT. Its protein is CASSAPRGEHSPLHF.

The V and J genes are TRBV12-3 or TRBV12-4 and TRBJ1-1; 7 bases are shared with TRBD1. The V segment lost 4 bases and the J segment 0 bases; nucleotides outside the gene matches: 11. The CDR3 has 17 residues. The DNA for the CDR3 is TGTGCCAGCAGTTCCGACAGGGCCAGTCACATGAACACTGAAGCTTTCTTT. It specifies CASSSDRASHMNTEAFF.

The CDR3 nucleotides are TGTGCCAGCAGTGCCCCCTTTGGCTCCTACGAGCAGTACTTC. It is translated as CASSAPFGSYEQYF. The chain has TRBV6-2 or TRBV6-3 and TRBJ2-7; D is ambiguous. With 5 bases removed from V and 0 bases from J, the gap between germline ends came to 11 bases. Germline CDR1 reads MNHEY; CDR2 reads SVGEGT. The CDR3 is 14 residues long.